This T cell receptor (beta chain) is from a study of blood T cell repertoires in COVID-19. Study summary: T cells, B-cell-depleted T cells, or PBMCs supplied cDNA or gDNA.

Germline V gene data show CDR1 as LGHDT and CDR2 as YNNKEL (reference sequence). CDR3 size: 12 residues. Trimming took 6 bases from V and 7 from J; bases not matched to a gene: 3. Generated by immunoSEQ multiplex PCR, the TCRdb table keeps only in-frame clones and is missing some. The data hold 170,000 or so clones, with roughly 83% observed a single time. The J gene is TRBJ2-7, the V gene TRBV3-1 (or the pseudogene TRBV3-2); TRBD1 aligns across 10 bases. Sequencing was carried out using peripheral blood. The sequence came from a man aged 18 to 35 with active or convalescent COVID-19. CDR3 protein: CASSWTGGEQYF. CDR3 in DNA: TGTGCCAGCAGTTGGACAGGGGGGGAGCAGTACTTC.